This T cell receptor beta chain was found in a study of T cells in Graves' hyperthyroidism and ophthalmopathy. Whole-study results and caveats: The model made its ophthalmopathy prediction, and onset followed a median approximately 6 months later. Most clonotypes expanded in thyroid above 0.001 were likewise present in blood.

Ten or more counts support this clonotype. Its target is not known. The TCR beta CDR3 regions underwent amplification using RNA transcripts as the source. First-round RT-PCR of the TCR CDR3 relied on the HTBI primer set. TCRdb reprocessed the multiplex PCR reads with MiXCR, giving one entry per CDR3 protein. The repertoire has 400,000 or so distinct CDR3 sequences, more than 13% of them found once; the top ten carry approximately 29%. Exclusion criteria comprised uncontrolled infection, other autoimmune disease, pregnancy or lactation. Each 10 ml fresh peripheral blood draw supplied the PBMCs. The sequence was collected from a man aged 50 to 59 with Graves' ophthalmopathy. The sequencing sample was made of blood.

The CDR3, as DNA: TGTGCCAGCAGCCAAGATAGCGGGAGAGTACGCGAGCAGTACTTC. Protein: CASSQDSGRVREQYF. The V and J genes are TRBV4-2 and TRBJ2-7, with 9 bases fitting TRBD2. This CDR3 comprises 15 residues. Germline CDR1 and CDR2: LGHNA and YNFKEQ. V was pared by 0 bases and J by 6 bases, with 6 bases of the junction left unmatched.